This record looks at one TCR beta chain sequence and its context. In its sample, this clone was seen a few times. Its antigen is not yet known. No qualities accompany the bases; no much larger clone lies one base away. The method was the immunoSEQ multiplex PCR assay. For the multiplex PCR, a mixture combining 60 forward primers for TCR Vbeta segments and 13 reverse primers for TCR Jbeta segments was used. A multiplex PCR assay on genomic DNA amplified the CDR3 region of rearranged TCR beta genes. On the Illumina HiSeq System, the amplified TCR beta libraries were sequenced as 87-base-pair reads. In the authors' own workflow: Across the 700 or so repertoires, a later analysis counted some 81 million unique TCR beta chains, roughly 11 million of which were shared by at least two donors. A nearest-neighbor algorithm error-corrected the raw reads and collapsed the reads into unique sequences, merging closely related sequences to remove PCR and sequencing errors. To assign V, D and J gene segments, CDR3 sequences were aligned to IMGT reference sequences. For a sequence to be retained, a match of at least six nucleotides to both a V gene segment and a J gene segment was required. A rearrangement counted as productive if the CDR3 had no stop codons and remained in frame with V and J, and every other rearrangement counted as non-productive. CDR3 was defined by IMGT convention, running from the second conserved V-encoded cysteine to the conserved J-encoded phenylalanine. Sequences without an unambiguous match to a single V gene segment were excluded from the earlier analysis of 587 of the donors. In an earlier analysis of around 600 of the donors, V segments were called functional above 56.7% productive rearrangements and were called segregating when the between-donor standard deviation exceeded 5%. A statistical classification framework was developed to diagnose cytomegalovirus status using the catalog of TCR beta chain sequences. A later analysis assigned V and J genes by comparing TCR nucleotide sequences with IMGT/GENE-DB human TR gene sequences. In a later analysis, CDR3 sequences and most-parsimonious VDJ recombination scenarios were assigned using the TCRdist pipeline. In a later analysis, every TCR beta chain was defined by the combination of its CDR3 amino acid sequence and its V-gene family, and reads without a unique V-gene family were dropped. A later analysis removed 600 or so highly shared, low-generation-probability nucleotide sequences to deal with suspected cross-contamination and a sequencing artifact. In a later analysis, a clonal expansion index for each public chain was calculated from normalized within-repertoire ranks of inferred template counts. In a later analysis, generation probabilities were computed using a VDJ recombination model fitted to out-of-frame rearrangements, and the results were checked against IGoR. Hypergeometric tests were used in a later analysis to score TCR-TCR, TCR-HLA and TCR-CMV co-occurrence, with a repertoire-size bias correction applied to the TCR pairs. To estimate false discovery rates, a later analysis permuted the HLA or CMV assignments 20 times. A later analysis grouped co-occurring TCRs with DBSCAN, adding TCRdist sequence similarity when clustering within HLA-allele-positive subsets. Repertoires with fewer than 30,000 or more than 120,000 public chains were left out of co-occurrence clustering, as were five repertoires with anomalous nucleotide sharing. TCRdb took over this immuneACCESS table, retaining in-frame rearrangements with V and J assigned. Such tables are incomplete; in checked studies, under half of the missing clones stem from an unresolved V gene, and the remainder is unexplained. V, J and clone size are those of that table, while D and trimming were read from the DNA. This sample comprises fewer than 200,000 clones, 65% to 80% of them detected only once. The ten biggest clones cover about 2.2% of the sample.

This record comes from a study of cytomegalovirus exposure and HLA in healthy donors (dated by TCRdb to between 2016 and 2019). Background on the whole study: According to an earlier analysis of several hundred of the donors, some 180 million T cells yielded 120 million or so unique TCR beta sequences and around 300 Gb of sequence data. Approximately 310 gigabases of sequencing data and roughly 90 million unique TCR sequences were included in an early release covering several hundred HLA-typed donors. Of the approximately 370 genotyped donors, 70% to 90% were placed in the genetic ancestry cluster associated with self-reported Caucasian donors. The aim of the study was to test whether cataloging public T cell receptors could identify signatures of past pathogen exposure. The T cell repertoires of several hundred subjects were profiled by immunosequencing and related to cytomegalovirus serostatus. A separate validation cohort of some 130 different subjects was used in addition to the roughly 670-subject first cohort. To predict cytomegalovirus infection status, the study brought together high-throughput TCR immunosequencing, statistical association of individual TCRs with disease status, and machine learning. A later analysis re-examined previously published TCR beta repertoires from 610 or so donors and added high-resolution HLA genotyping to investigate patterns of TCR occurrence. Rather than drawing on any new phenotypic data, the later analysis identified candidate immune exposures from TCR beta sequences and the way those sequences occurred across donors. To decide whether each TCR beta V gene segment behaved as functional or pseudogenic, an earlier analysis of 587 of the donors relied on high-throughput TCR beta sequencing. Donor age, sex, ethnicity and CMV serostatus were compiled together with the repertoire data. Genome-wide SNP genotypes for about 65% of the roughly 670 donors were used in a later genetic analysis, which treated that subset as a discovery cohort. All discovery cohort repertoires had been generated using a single sequencing platform. HLA typing included class I and class II loci at four-digit resolution. The number of donors typed differed by locus, with about 620-630 for A, B, C, DRB1 and DQB1, around 500 for DQA1, 600 to 610 for DPA1, and some 450 for DPB1. Several DR-DQ haplotypes were treated as single units for association and clustering because of strong linkage in the cohort. Across some 400 genotyped donors of the cohort, an average of about 250,000 unique TCR beta nucleotide sequences per donor were sequenced, and 15% to 20% of those sequences were non-productive. Paper-wide results and their limitations: Across donors, most TCR sequences were observed very rarely, whereas some public TCRs were present in many individuals. Assigning TCR associations to individual alleles was difficult when HLA alleles, especially DR and DQ, strongly co-occurred. The earlier analysis of around 600 of the donors excluded some 15 rarely observed V segments, including chromosome 9 orphons, because counts were too low. The presence/absence analyses assumed that sequencing depth was roughly uniform across donors, and that assumption may not be true. Specific HLA alleles were associated with 15,000 to 20,000 TCR beta sequences at a false discovery rate of 0.05 in a later analysis. According to a later analysis, most CMV-associated TCR beta chains appeared to be HLA-restricted, and the HLA associations seemed to be driven largely by CMV exposure. A later analysis reported that several top co-occurrence clusters appeared linked to parvovirus B19, influenza, CMV and Epstein-Barr virus. Correlated functional status among segregating V segments might reflect linkage disequilibrium, but an unknown experimental factor could not be ruled out. The classifier was reported to diagnose cytomegalovirus status with high specificity and sensitivity in both the original and validation cohorts. A later analysis found that TCR association rates varied across HLA loci, with DRB1 alleles showing the most associated TCRs and HLA-C alleles the fewest. A later genetic analysis associated a missense DCLRE1C variant with V-gene and J-gene trimming of TCR beta chains, and an independent cohort replicated the association. The only immune exposure information available for the cohort was CMV serostatus. This cohort had only TCR beta chains sequenced, and the lack of alpha or paired-chain data limited which features could be detected. In a later genetic analysis, fewer N-insertions in productive TCRs were reported among donors in an Asian-associated ancestry cluster than the roughly 700-donor mean. It was suggested by the authors that the approach could potentially be generalized to other disease states and immunological phenotypes. Broadly in line with IMGT annotations, most TCR beta V segments showed up in productive rearrangements about 87% or about 30% of the time in an earlier analysis of several hundred of the donors. A cluster of highly shared sequence variants was judged likely to represent a technical artifact of the sequencing pipeline. In the study, 150 to 200 TCR beta chains were listed as associated with cytomegalovirus. Because HLA typing was unavailable for some donors at each locus, only the typed subset was used in association tests. A later analysis found that HLA-associated TCR beta chains were more clonally expanded and had lower generation probabilities than equally common non-associated chains. In vitro tests confirmed that a few of the cytomegalovirus-associated TCR beta chains recognize cytomegalovirus antigens. Because the 87-base-pair reads could not distinguish some IMGT-functional V segments, including TRBV6-2 and TRBV6-3, those segments were excluded. A further reported finding was that TCR beta sequences accurately predicted the HLA-A and HLA-B alleles for most subjects in the first cohort.

The cohort consisted of 600 to 700 healthy bone marrow donors. All cohort members were sampled while nominally healthy, although unrecorded immune exposures were likely present. The donor was CMV seronegative and belonged to the group of around 350 seronegative cohort members. A peripheral blood sample was collected from each donor, and TCR beta sequencing was performed on peripheral blood mononuclear cells. The Qiagen DNeasy Blood Extraction Kit was used to extract genomic DNA from the blood cell samples. V gives up 1 base and J gives up 1 base, and the segment between their germline ends measures 8 bases. The CDR3, from cysteine to phenylalanine, totals 15 residues. The read is trimmed to its CDR3 DNA, 45 bases read in frame from base 1. CDR1 and CDR2 are drawn from the germline V gene (reference sequence): SEHNR, FQNEAQ.

The chain uses TRBV7-9 and TRBJ2-1, with a weak D call of TRBD1 (6 bases match). Material for sequencing was PBMCs. The clonotype was recovered from a man aged 40-50 years in good health and CMV-seronegative. The DNA sequence follows: TGTGCCAGCAGCTTAGTCAGGGGATCCTACAATGAGCAGTTCTTC. This encodes CASSLVRGSYNEQFF.